This T cell receptor beta chain was captured in a study of blood T cell repertoires in COVID-19. Overall study: The samples span acute and convalescent COVID-19 from the United States, Italy and Spain.

The study assigned cohorts using participant-reported clinical history. With 2 bases removed from V and 7 bases from J, the gap between germline ends came to 9 bases. This CDR3 spans 14 amino acids. Germline CDR1 reads LNHDA; CDR2 reads SQIVND (reference sequence). Authors' data handling: Counts of nucleated cells, estimated from reference gene primer amplification, were obtained. Repertoires were generated with immunoSEQ multiplex PCR, while TCRdb's copy carries only in-frame clones and drops some. From that table come the V and J calls and clone size; the DNA was used to work out D and trimming. The profile shows approximately 220,000 clones, 80% to 90% of them singletons.

The material sequenced was PBMCs or T cells enriched from blood (not recorded which). The receptor was derived from a woman in her 40s with acute COVID-19. The V and J genes are TRBV19 and TRBJ1-6; D is possibly TRBD1 (5 bases). CDR3 coding DNA: TGTGCCAGTAGTATATCAGGGTTCAATTCACCCCTCCACTTT. Translated: CASSISGFNSPLHF.